These T cell receptor beta chains were read from a single sample in a study of blood T cell repertoires in COVID-19. Repertoires were generated with immunoSEQ multiplex PCR, while TCRdb's copy carries only in-frame clones and drops some. The sample holds about 170,000 clones, about 85% seen once. The specimen was peripheral blood. The receptors derive from a man between 60 and 75 years old who had recovered from COVID-19. CDR3s include the opening cysteine and the closing phenylalanine or tryptophan. A D gene is named only where the DNA matches it firmly. Size tells how often a clone was seen (once, few, many) or the class of an expanded clone, and some rows leave it out.

>-|TRBV6-2/TRBV6-3|few|TRBJ1-4
TGTGCCAGCAGGCCTACTAGGACTGGGAATGAAAAACTGTTTTTT
CASRPTRTGNEKLFF
>TRBD2|TRBV5-5|once|TRBJ2-1
TGTGCCAGCAGCACAGCGACGGGGGGGTGGAGTCACAATGAGCAGTTCTTC
CASSTATGGWSHNEQFF
>TRBD1|TRBV6-1|-|TRBJ2-1
TGTGCCAGCAGTGAACTGGGACAGGGTGTCGATGAGCAGTTCTTC
CASSELGQGVDEQFF
>TRBD1|TRBV27|-|TRBJ1-2
TGTGCCAGCAGTCGGACAGGGTATATGGGCTATGGCTACACCTTC
CASSRTGYMGYGYTF
>-|TRBV4-2|-|TRBJ1-6
TGTGCCAGCAGCCAAGCGATACAGAAACCACCCCTCCACTTT
CASSQAIQKPPLHF
>TRBD1|TRBV24-1|-|TRBJ2-2
TGTGCCACCAGTGATCCCGGGACAGGGGCCGGGGAGCTGTTTTTT
CATSDPGTGAGELFF
>-|TRBV9|-|TRBJ2-5
TGTGCCAGCACTCCGGGGGGCACACAAGAGACCCAGTACTTC
CASTPGGTQETQYF
>-|TRBV23-1|-|TRBJ2-3
TGCGCCAGCAGTCGCAATTTATCTAGGGGCCCACAGGATACGCAGTATTTT
CASSRNLSRGPQDTQYF
>-|TRBV12-3/TRBV12-4|-|TRBJ2-2
TGTGCCAGCAGTTCCAGGGTCACCGGGGAGCTGTTTTTT
CASSSRVTGELFF
>TRBD1|TRBV9|-|TRBJ1-1
TGTGCCAGCAGCCCCCGGGACAGGGAGAACACTGAAGCTTTCTTT
CASSPRDRENTEAFF
>TRBD1|TRBV25-1|-|TRBJ2-7
TGTGCCAGCAGTGAATGGGGGGACAGGGGGAGCGGGCAGTACTTC
CASSEWGDRGSGQYF
>-|TRBV7-2|-|TRBJ2-1
TGTGCCAGCAGCTTCCGGGACATCCTCAATGAGCAGTTCTTC
CASSFRDILNEQFF
>-|TRBV2|-|TRBJ1-1
TGTGCCAGCAGTGGGAGTCACCTCGGAGGGAAGAACACTGAAGCTTTCTTT
CASSGSHLGGKNTEAFF
>-|TRBV15|-|TRBJ2-5
TGTGCCACCAGCAGAGGGCACGGGGAGACCCAGTACTTC
CATSRGHGETQYF
>TRBD1|TRBV5-1|-|TRBJ1-4
TGCGCCAGCAGCTTGTTGTCAGGGGGCGATGAAAAACTGTTTTTT
CASSLLSGGDEKLFF
>-|TRBV6-2/TRBV6-3|-|TRBJ1-2
TGTGCCAGCAGTTACGTCGCAGGCCCCTATGGCTACACCTTC
CASSYVAGPYGYTF